The source of this T cell receptor (beta chain) is a study of blood T cell repertoires in COVID-19. Study in general: Sites in the United States, Italy and Spain provided acute and convalescent COVID-19 samples. T cells, B-cell-depleted T cells, or PBMCs supplied cDNA or gDNA.

CDR3 length: 16 residues. With 4 bases clipped from V and 6 bases from J, the junction kept 13 bases outside the gene matches. In germline, CDR1 is MGHDK, CDR2 SYGVNS. Original data processing: The assay estimated nucleated cells by amplifying reference gene primers. The table came from immunoSEQ multiplex PCR; TCRdb's copy has only in-frame clones and leaves some out. V and J calls and clone size are copied from that table; D and trimming were computed from the DNA. Found here are about 410,000 clones, more than 80% of them singletons; the top ten hold more than 1.4%. This chain links TRBV25-1 with TRBJ2-3; 7 bases map to TRBD2. The clonotype originates from a woman aged 25 to 39 with active or convalescent COVID-19. The specimen sequenced was peripheral blood. CDR3 residues: CASSAQLGGTRDTQYF. The DNA for the CDR3 is TGTGCCAGCAGTGCTCAACTGGGGGGGACCCGGGATACGCAGTATTTT.